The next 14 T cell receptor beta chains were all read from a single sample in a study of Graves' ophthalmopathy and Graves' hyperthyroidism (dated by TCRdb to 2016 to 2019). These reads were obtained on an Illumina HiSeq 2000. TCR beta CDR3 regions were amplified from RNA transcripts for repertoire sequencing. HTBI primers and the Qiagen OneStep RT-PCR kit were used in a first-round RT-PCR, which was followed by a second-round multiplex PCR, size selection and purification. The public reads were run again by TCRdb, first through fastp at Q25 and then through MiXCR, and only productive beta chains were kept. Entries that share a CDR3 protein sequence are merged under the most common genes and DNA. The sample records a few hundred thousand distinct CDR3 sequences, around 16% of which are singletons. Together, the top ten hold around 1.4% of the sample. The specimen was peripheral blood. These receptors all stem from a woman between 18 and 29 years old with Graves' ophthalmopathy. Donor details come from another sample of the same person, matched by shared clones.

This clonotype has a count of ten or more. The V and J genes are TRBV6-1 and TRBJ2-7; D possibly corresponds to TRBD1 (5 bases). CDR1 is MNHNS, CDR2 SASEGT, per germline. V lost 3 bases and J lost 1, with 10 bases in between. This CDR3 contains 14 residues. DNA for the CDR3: TGTGCCAGCAGTGAGCAGGGTGGGTCCTACGAGCAGTACTTC. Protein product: CASSEQGGSYEQYF.

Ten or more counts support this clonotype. CDR3 nucleotide sequence: TGTGCCAGTAGTATCCTCCGGGGTCACGGTCAGCCCCAGCATTTT. Translated: CASSILRGHGQPQHF. The rearrangement joins TRBV19 to TRBJ1-5; no firm D call. V shed 3 bases and J shed 6 bases, with 15 bases lying between them. The V gene's germline CDR1 is LNHDA and CDR2 SQIVND (reference sequence). The CDR3 is made up of 15 amino acids.

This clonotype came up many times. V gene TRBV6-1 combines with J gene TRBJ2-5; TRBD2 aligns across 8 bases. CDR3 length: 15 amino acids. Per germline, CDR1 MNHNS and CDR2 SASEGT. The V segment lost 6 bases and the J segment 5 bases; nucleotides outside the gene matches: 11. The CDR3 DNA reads TGTGCCAGCAGGAAGAGCGGGAGCATATGGGAGACCCAGTACTTC. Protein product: CASRKSGSIWETQYF.

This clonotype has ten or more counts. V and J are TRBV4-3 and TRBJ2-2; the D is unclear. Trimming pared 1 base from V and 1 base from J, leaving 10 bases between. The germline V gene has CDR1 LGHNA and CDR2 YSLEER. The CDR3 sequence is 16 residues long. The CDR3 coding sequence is TGCGCCAGCAGCCAAGCTCCCAGCCAGAACACCGGGGAGCTGTTTTTT. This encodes CASSQAPSQNTGELFF.

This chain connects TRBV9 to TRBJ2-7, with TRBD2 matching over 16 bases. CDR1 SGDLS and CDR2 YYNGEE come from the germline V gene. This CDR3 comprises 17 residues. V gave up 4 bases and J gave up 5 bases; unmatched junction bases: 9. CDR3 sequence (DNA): TGTGCCAGCAGCACCGGGACTAGCGGGAGGGAATACCACGAGCAGTACTTC. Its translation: CASSTGTSGREYHEQYF. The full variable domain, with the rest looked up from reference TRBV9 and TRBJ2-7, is DSGVTQTPKHLITATGQRVTLRCSPRSGDLSVYWYQQSLDQGLQFLIQYYNGEERAKGNILERFSAQQFPDLHSELNLSSLELGDSALYFCASSTGTSGREYHEQYFGPGTRLTVT.

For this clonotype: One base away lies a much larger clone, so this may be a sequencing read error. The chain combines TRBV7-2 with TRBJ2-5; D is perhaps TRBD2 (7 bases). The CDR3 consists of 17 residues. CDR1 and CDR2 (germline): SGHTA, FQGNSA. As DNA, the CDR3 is TGTGCCAGCAGCTTAGCGGCCGGGGCCCGGGGGCGGGGGACCAAGTACTTC. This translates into CASSLAAGARGRGTKYF.

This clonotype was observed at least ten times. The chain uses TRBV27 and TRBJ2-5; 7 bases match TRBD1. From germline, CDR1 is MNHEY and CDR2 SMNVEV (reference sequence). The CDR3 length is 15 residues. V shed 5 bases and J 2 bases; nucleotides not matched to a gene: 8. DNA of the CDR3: TGTGCCAGCAGTAGACAGGGCCATTATCAAGAGACCCAGTACTTC. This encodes CASSRQGHYQETQYF.

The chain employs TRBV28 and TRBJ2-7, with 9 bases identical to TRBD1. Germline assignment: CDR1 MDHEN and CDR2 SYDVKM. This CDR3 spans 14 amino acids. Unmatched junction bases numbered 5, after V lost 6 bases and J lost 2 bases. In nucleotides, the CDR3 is TGTGCCAGCAGAGCGTGGGACAGGGCCTACGAGCAGTACTTC. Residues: CASRAWDRAYEQYF.

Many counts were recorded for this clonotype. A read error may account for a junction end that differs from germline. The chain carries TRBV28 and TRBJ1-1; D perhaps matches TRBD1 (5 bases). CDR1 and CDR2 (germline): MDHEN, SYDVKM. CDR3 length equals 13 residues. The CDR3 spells CASRSMLDTEAFF. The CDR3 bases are TGTGCCAGCAGATCCATGCTGGACACTGAAGCCTTCTTT. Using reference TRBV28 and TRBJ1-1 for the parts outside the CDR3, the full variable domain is DVKVTQSSRYLVKRTGEKVFLECVQDMDHENMFWYRQDPGLGLRLIYFSYDVKMKEKGDIPEGYSVSREKKERFSLILESASTNQTSMYLCASRSMLDTEAFFGQGTRLTVV.

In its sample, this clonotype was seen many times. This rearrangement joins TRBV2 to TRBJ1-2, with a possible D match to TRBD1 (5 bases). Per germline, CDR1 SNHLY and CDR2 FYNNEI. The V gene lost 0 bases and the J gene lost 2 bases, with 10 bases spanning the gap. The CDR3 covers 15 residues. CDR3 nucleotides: TGTGCCAGCAGTGAAGCGGGGCCGCAGAACTATGGCTACACCTTC. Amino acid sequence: CASSEAGPQNYGYTF.

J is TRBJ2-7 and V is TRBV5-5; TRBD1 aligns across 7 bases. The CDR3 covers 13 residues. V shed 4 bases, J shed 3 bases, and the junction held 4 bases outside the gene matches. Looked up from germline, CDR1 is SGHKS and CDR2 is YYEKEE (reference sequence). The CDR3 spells CASSMGQFYEQYF. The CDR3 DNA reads TGTGCCAGCAGCATGGGACAGTTCTACGAGCAGTACTTC.

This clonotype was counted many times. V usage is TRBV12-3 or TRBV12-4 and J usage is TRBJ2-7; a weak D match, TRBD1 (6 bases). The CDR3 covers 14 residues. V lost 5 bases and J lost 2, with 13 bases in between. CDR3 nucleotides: TGTGCCAGCAGTCCCGACAGGCGTCCCTACGAGCAGTACTTC. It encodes CASSPDRRPYEQYF.

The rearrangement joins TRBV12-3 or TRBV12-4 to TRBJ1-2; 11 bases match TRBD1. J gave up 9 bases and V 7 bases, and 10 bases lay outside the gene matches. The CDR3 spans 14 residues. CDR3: CASTLGGQGGRYTF. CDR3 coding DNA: TGTGCCAGCACCCTCGGGGGACAGGGGGGGCGCTACACCTTC.

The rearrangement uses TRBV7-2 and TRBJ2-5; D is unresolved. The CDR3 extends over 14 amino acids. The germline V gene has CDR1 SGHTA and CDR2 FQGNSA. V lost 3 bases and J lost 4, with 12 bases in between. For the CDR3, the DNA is TGTGCCAGCAGCTTTCTTACTCCGGGAGAGACCCAGTACTTC. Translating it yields CASSFLTPGETQYF.